The next 13 T cell receptor beta chains were all read from a single sample in a study of chemoradiotherapy in HPV16-positive cancers. Libraries were prepared by immunoSEQ multiplex PCR; TCRdb keeps only in-frame clonotypes and omits some of them. The repertoire includes some 14,000 clones, 60% to 85% of them detected once, and less than 1.5% sits in the top ten. This specimen was taken from a patient who underwent chemoradiotherapy. Every receptor here comes from a human donor with HPV-associated anogenital cancer.

The V and J genes are TRBV21-1 and TRBJ2-1; TRBD2 was called by the table and not checked on the DNA. TRBV21-1 corresponds to a pseudogene. The CDR3 totals 14 residues. CDR3: CASSKGHTLGEQFF. The CDR3, as DNA: TGTGCCAGCAGCAAAGGTCACACCCTAGGCGAGCAGTTCTTC.

This clone was counted a few times. V and J are TRBV4-3 and TRBJ1-2, with 7 positions matching TRBD1. V lost 0 bases, J lost 5 bases, and 6 bases stayed unmatched. The CDR3 loop spans 15 amino acids. The germline V gene encodes CDR1 LGHNA and CDR2 YSLEER. CDR3 sequence (DNA): TGCGCCAGCAGCCAAGATAGCAGGGGGAGGTATGGCTACACCTTC. Amino acids: CASSQDSRGRYGYTF.

The genes are TRBV5-1 and TRBJ2-2; no firm D call. Per the germline V gene, CDR1 is SGHRS and CDR2 is YFSETQ. The CDR3 runs to 12 residues. The ends were cut back, 2 bases at V and 6 bases at J, with 5 bases in the middle. The CDR3 loop reads CASSLYPGELFF. The CDR3 DNA is TGCGCCAGCAGCTTATACCCCGGGGAGCTGTTTTTT. The whole variable domain, filled in from reference TRBV5-1 and TRBJ2-2, reads KAGVTQTPRYLIKTRGQQVTLSCSPISGHRSVSWYQQTPGQGLQFLFEYFSETQRNKGNFPGRFSGRQFSNSRSEMNVSTLELGDSALYLCASSLYPGELFFGEGSRLTVL.

The chain has TRBV6-5 and TRBJ1-2; TRBD1 aligns across 7 bases. CDR1 and CDR2 from the germline V gene are MNHEY and SVGAGI. The length of the CDR3 is 15 residues. Unmatched junction bases numbered 13, after V lost 4 bases and J lost 8 bases. The CDR3 loop is CASSWTGSGQMGYTF. The CDR3 DNA reads as TGTGCCAGCAGTTGGACCGGATCGGGACAGATGGGCTACACCTTC.

The chain employs TRBV7-3 and TRBJ2-3; D may be TRBD1 (6 bases). The CDR3 totals 16 residues. Trimming shortened V by 0 bases and J by 2 bases, and 12 bases separated the two germline ends. Per germline, CDR1 SGHTA and CDR2 FQGTGA. CDR3 nucleotide sequence: TGTGCCAGCAGCTTAACTGGGGGCCGCTACACAGATACGCAGTATTTT. Translation gives CASSLTGGRYTDTQYF.

This clone was seen a few times. This rearrangement joins TRBV19 to TRBJ1-1; TRBD1 might be the D (6 bases). Germline lookup yields CDR1 LNHDA and CDR2 SQIVND (reference sequence). This CDR3 has 13 residues. V was cut by 4 bases and J by 2 bases, with 8 bases left in between. Written as DNA, the CDR3 is TGTGCCAGTAGTAAGGACAGAAACACTGAAGCTTTCTTT. The encoded protein is CASSKDRNTEAFF.

The rearrangement uses TRBV4-1 and TRBJ1-1; tentatively, D is TRBD1 (5 bases). CDR1 and CDR2 from the germline V gene are MGHRA and YSYEKL. This CDR3 has 16 amino acids. Trimming removed 0 bases from V and 1 base from J, with 12 bases in between. CDR3 bases: TGCGCCAGCAGCCAAGATTGGCCAGGGCGGAACACTGAAGCTTTCTTT. It yields the protein CASSQDWPGRNTEAFF.

The chain joins TRBV19 to TRBJ2-1, with 7 bases identical to TRBD2. V was clipped by 3 bases and J by 0 bases; unmatched bases: 5. The CDR3 covers 16 residues. Germline V gene data show CDR1 as LNHDA and CDR2 as SQIVND (reference sequence). DNA of the CDR3: TGTGCCAGTAGTATTGGGGGGAGGGGCTCCTACAATGAGCAGTTCTTC. The encoded protein is CASSIGGRGSYNEQFF.

The chain couples TRBV7-8 to TRBJ1-2; D is possibly TRBD1 (5 bases). The CDR3 extends over 13 amino acids. Germline V lookup: CDR1 SGHVS, CDR2 FQNEAQ. V lost 10 bases to trimming and J lost 8 bases, with 20 bases between them. CDR3 DNA sequence: TGTGCCACACTGGGGGGGGAGTCAAGCGGCTACACCTTC. The encoded protein is CATLGGESSGYTF.

The chain carries TRBV5-1 and TRBJ1-1; D may be TRBD1 (6 bases). V lost 1 base, J lost 6 bases, and 16 bases lay in between. The germline V gene has CDR1 SGHRS and CDR2 YFSETQ. The CDR3 contains 15 residues. The CDR3 loop is CASSLPASGASEAFF. The CDR3 DNA reads TGCGCCAGCAGCTTGCCAGCGTCGGGGGCCTCTGAAGCTTTCTTT. The complete variable domain, with remaining parts taken from reference TRBV5-1 and TRBJ1-1, reads KAGVTQTPRYLIKTRGQQVTLSCSPISGHRSVSWYQQTPGQGLQFLFEYFSETQRNKGNFPGRFSGRQFSNSRSEMNVSTLELGDSALYLCASSLPASGASEAFFGQGTRLTVV.

V is TRBV5-1 and J is TRBJ2-2; 8 bases are a match to TRBD1. The V gene's germline CDR1 is SGHRS and CDR2 YFSETQ. V trimming: 6 bases; J trimming: 6 bases; junction bases outside the gene matches: 16. CDR3 size: 17 residues. The CDR3 nucleotides read TGCGCCAGCACGGTCGGCAGGGGGCTGGTGATTGCCGGGGAGCTGTTTTTT. It yields the protein CASTVGRGLVIAGELFF.

The chain recombines TRBV18 with TRBJ2-7; 7 bases line up with TRBD1. The CDR3 runs to 15 residues. The junction had 8 bases not matched to a gene; V was cut back by 0 bases and J by 6 bases. In germline, CDR1 is KGHSH, CDR2 LQKENI. The CDR3 region has the DNA TGTGCCAGCTCACCACCGTCGGCACAGGGGTCCGAGCAGTACTTC. This encodes CASSPPSAQGSEQYF.

In nucleotides, the CDR3 is TGTGCCAGCAGCCCCCGGTCTAACACTGAAGCTTTCTTT. Translated: CASSPRSNTEAFF. The V gene is TRBV9, the J gene TRBJ1-1; no definite D call. The germline V gene has CDR1 SGDLS and CDR2 YYNGEE. The CDR3 is made up of 13 amino acids. Trimming removed 4 bases from V and 2 bases from J, with 9 bases in between.